The 29 T cell receptor beta chains below were found in one sample sequenced in a study of blood T cell repertoires in COVID-19. TCRdb's copy holds only in-frame clones and misses some; the assay was immunoSEQ multiplex PCR. The data hold 200,000 or so clones, with about nine tenths observed a single time. The sample taken for sequencing was peripheral blood. The receptors here all came from a man between 60 and 75 years old who had recovered from COVID-19.

This chain links TRBV3-1 (or the pseudogene TRBV3-2) with TRBJ2-7; 7 nucleotides align to TRBD1. The J segment lost 0 bases and the V segment lost 4 bases, leaving 6 bases of the junction unmatched. The CDR3 covers 15 residues. Per the germline V gene, CDR1 is LGHDT and CDR2 is YNNKEL (reference sequence). The CDR3 DNA reads as TGTGCCAGCAGCCTACAGGGGCCAAGCTCCTACGAGCAGTACTTC. This gives the protein CASSLQGPSSYEQYF.

The chain recombines TRBV18 with TRBJ1-1; 8 nucleotides match TRBD1. CDR1 and CDR2 from the germline V gene are KGHSH and LQKENI. The CDR3 sequence is 12 residues long. V shed 6 bases, J shed 8 bases, and the junction held 5 bases outside the gene matches. The CDR3 DNA sequence: TGTGCCAGCTCTCCTGGACAGGGAGAAGCTTTCTTT. It is translated as CASSPGQGEAFF.

This clone was detected once. The chain employs TRBV5-6 and TRBJ1-4; a weak D match, TRBD1 (5 bases). V was clipped by 7 bases and J by 1 base, with 14 bases between them. The CDR3 runs 15 residues. Germline values: CDR1 SGHDT, CDR2 YYEEEE. This CDR3 is CASSQTVKTNEKLFF. For the CDR3, the DNA is TGTGCCAGCTCCCAGACAGTCAAAACTAATGAAAAACTGTTTTTT.

The rearrangement uses TRBV11-2 and TRBJ2-5; 7 positions agree with TRBD1. Germline values: CDR1 SGHAT, CDR2 FQNNGV. This CDR3 region has 14 residues. The J segment lost 2 bases and the V segment lost 1 base, leaving 1 base of the junction unmatched. CDR3 sequence (DNA): TGTGCCAGCAGCTTAGCACAGGGGCAAGAGACCCAGTACTTC. Translation: CASSLAQGQETQYF.

This clone has just a few counts. The CDR3 here is CASSLGPGQGYGYTF. CDR3 coding DNA: TGTGCCAGCAGCCTAGGTCCGGGACAGGGATATGGCTACACCTTC. This chain links TRBV3-1 (or the pseudogene TRBV3-2) with TRBJ1-2, with 9 nucleotides matching TRBD1. J lost 5 bases, V lost 4 bases, and 8 bases had no gene match. In germline, CDR1 is LGHDT, CDR2 YNNKEL (reference sequence). The CDR3 is made up of 15 amino acids.

The rearrangement uses TRBV19 and TRBJ2-7; D is possibly TRBD2 (5 bases). The germline gives CDR1 LNHDA, CDR2 SQIVND (reference sequence). V lost 3 bases, J lost 3 bases, and 15 bases lay in between. CDR3 length: 15 amino acids. The chain's CDR3 is CASSIRVSSFYEQYF. DNA of the CDR3: TGTGCCAGTAGTATTAGGGTGTCTAGCTTCTACGAGCAGTACTTC. The full variable domain, its missing parts supplied by reference TRBV19 and TRBJ2-7, is DGGITQSPKYLFRKEGQNVTLSCEQNLNHDAMYWYRQDPGQGLRLIYYSQIVNDFQKGDIAEGYSVSREKKESFPLTVTSAQKNPTAFYLCASSIRVSSFYEQYFGPGTRLTVT.

The chain combines TRBV7-2 with TRBJ2-7, with D uncertain. Germline V gene lookup returns CDR1 SGHTA and CDR2 FQGNSA. The CDR3 spans 14 residues. Trimming took off 2 bases at V and 4 bases at J, with 12 bases between the two ends. CDR3 DNA: TGTGCCAGCAGCTTAAGGAGCCAGCAATACGAGCAGTACTTC. Protein product: CASSLRSQQYEQYF.

In this sample, this clone turned up once. This chain joins TRBV10-2 and TRBJ1-5; D unresolved. Trimming removed 3 bases at V and 4 bases at J, with 13 bases between. CDR1 is WSHSY and CDR2 is SAAADI in the germline V gene. The CDR3 is 15 amino acids. This CDR3 is CASSEGLRANQPQHF. The CDR3 nucleotides read TGCGCCAGCAGTGAAGGACTTAGGGCTAATCAGCCCCAGCATTTT.

The rearrangement links TRBV5-6 to TRBJ2-2; 8 nucleotides match TRBD1. This CDR3 contains 15 residues. Germline V CDR1 and CDR2: SGHDT, YYEEEE. The V gene end was trimmed by 1 base and the J gene end by 6 bases; junction bases not matched to a gene: 5. The DNA for the CDR3 is TGTGCCAGCAGCTTGCTGGACAGGGTAGCCGGGGAGCTGTTTTTT. Translating gives CASSLLDRVAGELFF.

The chain uses TRBV7-2 and TRBJ2-5; TRBD2 agrees at 14 bases. Germline V gene lookup returns CDR1 SGHTA and CDR2 FQGNSA. The CDR3 consists of 14 residues. V shed 5 bases, J shed 10 bases, and the junction held 6 bases outside the gene matches. The CDR3 region is CASSPGLAGGIQYF. The CDR3 DNA sequence: TGTGCCAGCAGCCCAGGACTAGCGGGAGGTATCCAGTACTTC.

The chain uses TRBV3-1 (or the pseudogene TRBV3-2) and TRBJ2-1, with 8 positions matching TRBD2. Trimming took 3 bases from V and 2 from J; bases not matched to a gene: 3. The germline CDR1 and CDR2 sequences are LGHDT and YNNKEL (reference sequence). The CDR3 has 15 residues. As DNA, the CDR3 is TGTGCCAGCAGCCAGACGGGGGGGCCCTACAATGAGCAGTTCTTC. Translation: CASSQTGGPYNEQFF.

This chain uses TRBV10-3 with TRBJ1-1; D gene unclear. The CDR3 runs to 13 residues. Trimming removed 2 bases from V and 5 bases from J, with 9 bases in between. Per germline, CDR1 ENHRY and CDR2 SYGVKD. This chain's CDR3 is CAISEGQSTEAFF. The DNA of the CDR3 is TGTGCCATCAGTGAGGGTCAGTCGACTGAAGCTTTCTTT.

This chain links TRBV10-3 with TRBJ2-2; 16 positions match TRBD2. Germline V lookup: CDR1 ENHRY, CDR2 SYGVKD. V lost 5 bases and J lost 5; bases outside the gene matches: 14. The CDR3 sequence is 20 residues long. CDR3 sequence reads: CAISQSPGTSGRAYTGELFF. In DNA, the CDR3 is TGTGCCATCAGTCAAAGTCCCGGGACTAGCGGGAGGGCTTATACCGGGGAGCTGTTTTTT.

This clone was seen once. This sequence joins TRBV20-1 and TRBJ1-1; TRBD1 aligns across 12 bases. V lost 3 bases and J lost 1; bases outside the gene matches: 6. The CDR3 has 16 residues. The germline V gene encodes CDR1 DFQATT and CDR2 SNEGSKA (reference sequence). DNA of the CDR3: TGCAGTGCTAGTGAGTGGGACAGGGGGCCGAACACTGAAGCTTTCTTT. It codes for CSASEWDRGPNTEAFF.

The rearrangement uses TRBV9 and TRBJ1-2; 7 nucleotides align to TRBD1. Germline V gene sequence: CDR1 SGDLS, CDR2 YYNGEE. This CDR3 has 16 amino acids. J lost 8 bases, V lost 3 bases, and 16 bases had no gene match. CDR3 in DNA: TGTGCCAGCAGCGCCTACCGGGACAGCGGCCTGGGGGGCTACACCTTC. This sequence encodes CASSAYRDSGLGGYTF.

J is TRBJ2-1 and V is TRBV27, with TRBD2 matching over 11 bases. V was pared by 6 bases and J by 7 bases, with 8 bases of the junction left unmatched. The CDR3 runs to 15 residues. Germline CDR1 is MNHEY and CDR2 is SMNVEV (reference sequence). As DNA, the CDR3 is TGTGCCAGCAGGAGTATAGCGGGAGGGCCTAATGAGCAGTTCTTC. It is translated as CASRSIAGGPNEQFF.

The rearrangement links TRBV28 to TRBJ2-1; weak D call: TRBD1 (5 bases). CDR3 size: 13 residues. Looked up from germline, CDR1 is MDHEN and CDR2 is SYDVKM. V dropped 4 bases and J dropped 6 bases, with 10 bases sitting between them. The DNA for the CDR3 is TGTGCCAGCAGTTCGTCCAGGGTCAATGAGCAGTTCTTC. This codes for CASSSSRVNEQFF.

The chain is built from TRBV9 and TRBJ2-3; TRBD2 matches 9 bases. The junction had 8 bases not matched to a gene; V was cut back by 1 base and J by 5 bases. The V gene's germline CDR1 is SGDLS and CDR2 YYNGEE. There are 16 residues in the CDR3. CDR3 amino acids: CASSVQAGGGIDTQYF. The CDR3 DNA is TGTGCCAGCAGCGTACAAGCGGGGGGTGGTATAGATACGCAGTATTTT. Combining the CDR3 with reference TRBV9 and TRBJ2-3 gives the whole variable domain DSGVTQTPKHLITATGQRVTLRCSPRSGDLSVYWYQQSLDQGLQFLIQYYNGEERAKGNILERFSAQQFPDLHSELNLSSLELGDSALYFCASSVQAGGGIDTQYFGPGTRLTVL.

The chain employs TRBV5-4 and TRBJ2-2, with a weak D call TRBD2 (6 bases). The ends were cut back, 4 bases at V and 7 bases at J, with 14 bases in the middle. Germline CDR1 reads SGHNT; CDR2 reads YYREEE (reference sequence). There are 14 residues in the CDR3. The CDR3 DNA reads as TGTGCCAGCAGCCCTGGGGGGTCGGGCGGGGAGCTGTTTTTT. It yields the protein CASSPGGSGGELFF. Combining the CDR3 with reference TRBV5-4 and TRBJ2-2 gives the whole variable domain ETGVTQSPTHLIKTRGQQVTLRCSSQSGHNTVSWYQQALGQGPQFIFQYYREEENGRGNFPPRFSGLQFPNYSSELNVNALELDDSALYLCASSPGGSGGELFFGEGSRLTVL.

V and J are TRBV7-9 and TRBJ2-3, with D perhaps TRBD1 (5 bases). Germline V gene sequence: CDR1 SEHNR, CDR2 FQNEAQ (reference sequence). The CDR3 spans 15 residues. The V and J ends lost 5 bases and 4 bases respectively, with 16 bases between them. In DNA, the CDR3 is TGTGCCAGCAGCCAAGGGGAAGGGTGGGCAGATACGCAGTATTTT. Its protein product is CASSQGEGWADTQYF.

The gene calls are TRBV5-1 and TRBJ2-1; 12 bases match TRBD2. This CDR3 has 15 amino acids. CDR1 and CDR2 from the germline V gene are SGHRS and YFSETQ. Trimming removed 2 bases from V and 9 bases from J; junction bases left unmatched: 6. For the CDR3, the DNA is TGCGCCAGCAGCTTCCTAGCGGGGGGGCCGGGTGAGCAGTTCTTC. Its translation: CASSFLAGGPGEQFF.

The rearrangement uses TRBV30 and TRBJ1-4, with TRBD1 identical over 7 bases. V lost 0 bases, J lost 8 bases, and 3 bases stayed unmatched. Per the germline V gene, CDR1 is GTSNPN and CDR2 is SVGIG (reference sequence). This CDR3 spans 13 amino acids. The CDR3 is CAWSVVRGEKLFF. The CDR3 region has the DNA TGTGCCTGGAGTGTAGTCAGGGGGGAAAAACTGTTTTTT.

The chain recombines TRBV2 with TRBJ2-7; TRBD1 matches 7 bases. Germline CDR1 is SNHLY and CDR2 is FYNNEI. With V trimmed by 3 bases and J by 4 bases, 9 bases remained unmatched. This CDR3 is 15 amino acids long. In nucleotides, the CDR3 is TGTGCCAGCAGTGACCCCGGCAGGGGGACGTACGAGCAGTACTTC. As protein: CASSDPGRGTYEQYF.

This clone was seen a handful of times. This rearrangement joins TRBV18 to TRBJ2-7; 14 nucleotides agree with TRBD2. The CDR3 runs 16 residues. CDR1 is KGHSH and CDR2 is LQKENI in the germline V gene. The ends lost 5 bases at V and 4 bases at J; junction bases unmatched: 7. In DNA form, the CDR3 reads TGTGCCAGCTCAGCTGGGACTAGCGGGAGTTCTTACGAGCAGTACTTC. Its translation is CASSAGTSGSSYEQYF.

This rearrangement joins TRBV6-6 to TRBJ2-7; D is perhaps TRBD1 (5 bases). Germline V gene sequence: CDR1 MNHNY, CDR2 SVGAGI (reference sequence). The CDR3 loop spans 13 amino acids. The germline V and J ends were trimmed by 7 bases and 2 bases, with 12 bases remaining between them. CDR3 in amino acids: CASTKTATYEQYF. The CDR3 DNA is TGTGCCAGCACCAAGACAGCTACCTACGAGCAGTACTTC.

The chain carries TRBV3-1 (or the pseudogene TRBV3-2) and TRBJ2-7; no reliable D call. The CDR3 contains 13 residues. The V gene lost 3 bases and the J gene lost 6 bases, with 12 bases spanning the gap. CDR1 and CDR2 (germline): LGHDT, YNNKEL (reference sequence). CDR3 sequence reads: CASSQRSVSEQYF. CDR3 DNA sequence: TGTGCCAGCAGCCAGAGGAGCGTCTCCGAGCAGTACTTC.

The chain recombines TRBV12-5 with TRBJ1-5; 7 bases are a match to TRBD1. J gave up 3 bases and V 3 bases, and 14 bases lay outside the gene matches. The CDR3 is 18 amino acids. Germline lookup yields CDR1 LGHNT and CDR2 FRNRAP. The CDR3 nucleotides are TGTGCTAGTGGTTTCCTTACACTGACAGGGTCCTTCAATCAGCCCCAGCATTTT. It encodes CASGFLTLTGSFNQPQHF.

Here the CDR3 DNA reads TGTGCCAGCAGTGTCGGGACTAGCGGTCTTGACGAGCAGTACTTC. Protein: CASSVGTSGLDEQYF. This chain uses TRBV27 with TRBJ2-7, with TRBD2 matching 11 bases. V shed 5 bases and J 5 bases; nucleotides not matched to a gene: 8. The germline gives CDR1 MNHEY, CDR2 SMNVEV (reference sequence). The CDR3 is made up of 15 amino acids.

The chain uses TRBV7-2 and TRBJ2-3, with 10 nucleotides matching TRBD2. CDR1 and CDR2 (germline): SGHTA, FQGNSA. Trimming removed 1 base from V and 3 bases from J; junction bases left unmatched: 7. This CDR3 contains 17 residues. CDR3 region: CASSLGSSGRSTDTQYF. The CDR3 DNA sequence: TGTGCCAGCAGCTTAGGTTCTAGCGGGAGATCGACAGATACGCAGTATTTT.